One sample yielded the 6 T cell receptor beta chains listed below, sequenced in a study of T cell responses to AZD1222 COVID-19 vaccine. The repertoire was sequenced with immunoSEQ multiplex PCR; TCRdb's copy has only in-frame clones and lacks some. The table has tens of thousands of clones, around nine tenths seen once. Sequenced material: peripheral blood, taken on day 0 of AZD1222 vaccination. The receptors originated from an adult in good health.

The J gene is TRBJ2-5, the V gene TRBV11-3; 7 nucleotides align to TRBD1. From germline, CDR1 is SGHNT and CDR2 YENEEA. After removal of 5 bases from V and 5 bases from J, the junction contained 11 bases not matched to a gene. The CDR3 totals 15 residues. The CDR3 coding sequence is TGTGCCAGCAGCCCGGGACAGACAATGGGGGAGACCCAGTACTTC. It codes for CASSPGQTMGETQYF.

The genes are TRBV27 and TRBJ1-6, with D unclear. The CDR3 contains 14 residues. Trimming removed 0 bases from V and 4 bases from J, with 4 bases in between. Looked up from germline, CDR1 is MNHEY and CDR2 is SMNVEV (reference sequence). The CDR3 region has the DNA TGTGCCAGCAGTTTATCAACGTATAATTCACCCCTCCACTTT. Its translation is CASSLSTYNSPLHF.

As DNA, the CDR3 is TGTGCCAGCAGCCTGAGCTCCTATAATTCACCCCTCCACTTT. Residues: CASSLSSYNSPLHF. This rearrangement joins TRBV7-2 to TRBJ1-6; no definite D call. The CDR3 runs 14 residues. Between the trimmed V and J ends, which lost 5 bases and 0 bases, there was a span of 5 bases. The V gene's germline CDR1 is SGHTA and CDR2 FQGNSA.

This clone has only one observation. V and J are TRBV29-1 and TRBJ1-2; TRBD1 might be the D (5 bases). Trimming left V 6 bases short and J 7 bases short, with 18 bases between. This CDR3 is 13 amino acids long. CDR1 and CDR2 from the germline V gene are SQVTM and ANQGSEA. As DNA, the CDR3 is TGCAGCGTCTCCGTGGTGACCGGGGGTGGCTACACCTTC. Its protein product is CSVSVVTGGGYTF. Filled out from reference TRBV29-1 and TRBJ1-2, the complete variable domain reads SAVISQKPSRDICQRGTSLTIQCQVDSQVTMMFWYRQQPGQSLTLIATANQGSEATYESGFVIDKFPISRPNLTFSTLTVSNMSPEDSSIYLCSVSVVTGGGYTFGSGTRLTVV.

The chain links TRBV5-1 to TRBJ2-7, with 9 bases that match TRBD1. After removal of 2 bases from V and 3 bases from J, the junction contained 6 bases not matched to a gene. The CDR3 totals 15 residues. Germline V CDR1 and CDR2: SGHRS, YFSETQ. CDR3 sequence reads: CASSFQGQGNYEQYF. CDR3 coding DNA: TGCGCCAGCAGCTTCCAGGGACAGGGCAACTACGAGCAGTACTTC. The variable domain in full, with the rest retrieved from reference TRBV5-1 and TRBJ2-7, is KAGVTQTPRYLIKTRGQQVTLSCSPISGHRSVSWYQQTPGQGLQFLFEYFSETQRNKGNFPGRFSGRQFSNSRSEMNVSTLELGDSALYLCASSFQGQGNYEQYFGPGTRLTVT.

This clone was recorded once. V usage is TRBV6-7 and J usage is TRBJ2-6, with D unclear. TRBV6-7 is an open reading frame, and its role is uncertain. The CDR3 runs to 18 residues. Trimming removed 5 bases at V and 5 bases at J, with 22 bases between. CDR3 in DNA: TGTGCCAGCAGTAAAGCAGTGCGTTTACAAAGTCGGGCCAACGTCCTGACTTTC. This sequence encodes CASSKAVRLQSRANVLTF.